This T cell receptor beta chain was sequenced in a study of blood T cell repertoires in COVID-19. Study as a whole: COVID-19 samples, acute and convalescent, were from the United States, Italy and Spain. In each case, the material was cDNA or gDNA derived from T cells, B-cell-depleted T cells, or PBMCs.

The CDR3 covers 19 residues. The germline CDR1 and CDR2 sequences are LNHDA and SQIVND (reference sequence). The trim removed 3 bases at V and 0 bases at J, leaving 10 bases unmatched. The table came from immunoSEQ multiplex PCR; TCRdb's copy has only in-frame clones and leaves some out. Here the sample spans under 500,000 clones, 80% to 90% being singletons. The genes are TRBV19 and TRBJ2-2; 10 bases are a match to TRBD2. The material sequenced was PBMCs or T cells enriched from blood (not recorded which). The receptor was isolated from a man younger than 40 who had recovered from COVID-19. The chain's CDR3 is CASSIRTSGDIANTGELFF. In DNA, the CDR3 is TGTGCCAGTAGTATTAGGACTAGCGGTGATATCGCGAACACCGGGGAGCTGTTTTTT.